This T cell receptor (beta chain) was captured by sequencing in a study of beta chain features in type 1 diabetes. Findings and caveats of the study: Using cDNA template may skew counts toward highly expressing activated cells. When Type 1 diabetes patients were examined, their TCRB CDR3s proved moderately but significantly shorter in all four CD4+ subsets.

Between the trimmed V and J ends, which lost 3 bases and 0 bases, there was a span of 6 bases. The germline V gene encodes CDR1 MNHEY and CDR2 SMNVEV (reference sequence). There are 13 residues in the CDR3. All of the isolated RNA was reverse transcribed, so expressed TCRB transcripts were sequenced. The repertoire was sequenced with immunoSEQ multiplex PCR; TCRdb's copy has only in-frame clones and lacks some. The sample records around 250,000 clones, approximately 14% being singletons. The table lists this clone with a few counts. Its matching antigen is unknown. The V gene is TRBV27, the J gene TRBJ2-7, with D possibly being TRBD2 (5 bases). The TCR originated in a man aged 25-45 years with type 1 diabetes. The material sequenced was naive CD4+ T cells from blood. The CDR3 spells CASSFRDSYEQYF. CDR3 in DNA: TGTGCCAGCAGTTTCCGGGACTCCTACGAGCAGTACTTC.